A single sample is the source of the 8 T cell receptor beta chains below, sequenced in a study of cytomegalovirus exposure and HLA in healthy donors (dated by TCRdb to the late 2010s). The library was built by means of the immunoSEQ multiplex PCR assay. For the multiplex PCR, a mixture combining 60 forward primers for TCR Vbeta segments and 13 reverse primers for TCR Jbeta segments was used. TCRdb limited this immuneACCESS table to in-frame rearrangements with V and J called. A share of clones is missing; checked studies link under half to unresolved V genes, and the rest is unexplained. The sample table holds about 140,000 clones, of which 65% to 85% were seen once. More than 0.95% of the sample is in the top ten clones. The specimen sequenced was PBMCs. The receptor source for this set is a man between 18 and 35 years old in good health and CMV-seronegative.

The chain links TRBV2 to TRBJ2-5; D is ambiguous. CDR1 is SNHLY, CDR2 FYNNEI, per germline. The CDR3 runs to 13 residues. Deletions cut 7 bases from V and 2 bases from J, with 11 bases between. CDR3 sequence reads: CASTVPSQETQYF. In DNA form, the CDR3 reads TGTGCCAGCACAGTCCCCTCACAAGAGACCCAGTACTTC.

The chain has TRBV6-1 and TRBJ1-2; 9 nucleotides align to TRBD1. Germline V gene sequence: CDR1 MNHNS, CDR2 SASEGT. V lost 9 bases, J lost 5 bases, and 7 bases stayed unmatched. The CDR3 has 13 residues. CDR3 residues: CASQGQGRYGYTF. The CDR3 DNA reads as TGTGCCAGTCAGGGACAGGGCAGATATGGCTACACCTTC.

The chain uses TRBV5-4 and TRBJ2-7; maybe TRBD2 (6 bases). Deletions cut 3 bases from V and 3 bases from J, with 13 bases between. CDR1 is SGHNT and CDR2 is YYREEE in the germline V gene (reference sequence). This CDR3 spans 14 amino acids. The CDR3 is CASSSGRGGYEQYF. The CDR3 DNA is TGTGCCAGCAGCTCAGGACGGGGAGGCTACGAGCAGTACTTC.

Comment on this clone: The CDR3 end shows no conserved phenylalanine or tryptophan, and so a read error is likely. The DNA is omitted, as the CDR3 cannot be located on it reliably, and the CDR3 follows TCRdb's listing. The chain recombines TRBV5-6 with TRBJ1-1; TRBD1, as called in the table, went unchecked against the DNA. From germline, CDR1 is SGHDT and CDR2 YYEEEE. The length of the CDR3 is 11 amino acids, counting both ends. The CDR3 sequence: CASSIGTAIAI.

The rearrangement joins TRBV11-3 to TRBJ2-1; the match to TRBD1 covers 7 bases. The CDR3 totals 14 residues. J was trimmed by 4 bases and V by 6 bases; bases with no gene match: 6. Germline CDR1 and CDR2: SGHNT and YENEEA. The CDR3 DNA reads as TGTGCCAGCAGTCGGGGACAGACATACAATGAGCAGTTCTTC. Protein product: CASSRGQTYNEQFF.

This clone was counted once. The CDR3 region has the DNA TGTGCCATCAGTGAAAGTGGAAGGGGGCAAGAGACCCAGTACTTC. Amino acid sequence: CAISESGRGQETQYF. The chain uses TRBV10-3 and TRBJ2-5; possibly TRBD1 for D (6 bases). Trimming removed 3 bases at V and 2 bases at J, with 13 bases between. Looked up from germline, CDR1 is ENHRY and CDR2 is SYGVKD. There are 15 residues in the CDR3.

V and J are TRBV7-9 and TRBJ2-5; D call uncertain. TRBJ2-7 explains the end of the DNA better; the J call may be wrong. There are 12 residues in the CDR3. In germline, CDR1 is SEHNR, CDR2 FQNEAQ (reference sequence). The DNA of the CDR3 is TGTGCCAGCAGCTTAGCGAACTACGAGCAGTACTTC. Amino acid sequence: CASSLANYEQYF.

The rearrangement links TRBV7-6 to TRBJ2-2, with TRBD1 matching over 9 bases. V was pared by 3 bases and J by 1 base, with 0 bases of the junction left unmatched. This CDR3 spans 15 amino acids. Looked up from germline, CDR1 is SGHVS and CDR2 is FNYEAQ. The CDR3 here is CASSLGQGNTGELFF. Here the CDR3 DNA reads TGTGCCAGCAGCTTGGGACAGGGGAACACCGGGGAGCTGTTTTTT.